These T cell receptor beta chains were read from a single sample in a study of shared clonotypes between healthy human individuals. Measured with immunoSEQ multiplex PCR; TCRdb has only the in-frame clones, and not every one. The data contain about 2.3 million clones, approximately 95% of them singletons. The sample taken for sequencing was naive CD4+ T cells from PBMCs. The source is a man between 18 and 29 years old in good health. Some clones in this sample may be carry-over from other donors' samples. Each CDR3 is given with its conserved first and last residue. D genes are given only for firm matches. The size of a clone is reported for some rows only, either as once, few or many, or as a class for expanded clones.

TRBJ2-7	TRBV27	few	TRBD1	CASSDRAYEQYF	TGTGCCAGCAGTGACAGGGCCTACGAGCAGTACTTC
TRBJ2-7	TRBV28	-	-	CASSAPDLRSSYEQYF	TGTGCCAGCAGCGCCCCAGATCTAAGGAGCTCCTACGAGCAGTACTTC
TRBJ2-6	TRBV7-3	-	-	CASSLNPPGSGANVLTF	TGTGCCAGCAGCTTAAACCCCCCCGGATCTGGGGCCAACGTCCTGACTTTC
TRBJ2-5	TRBV18	-	TRBD1	CASSPKTGGAQETQYF	TGTGCCAGCTCACCAAAGACAGGGGGGGCACAAGAGACCCAGTACTTC
TRBJ1-2	TRBV19	-	-	CASSMARGENYGYTF	TGTGCCAGTAGTATGGCCCGGGGGGAGAACTATGGCTACACCTTC
TRBJ2-1	TRBV6-6	-	TRBD2	CASSYGLAAYNEQFF	TGTGCCAGCAGTTACGGACTAGCGGCCTACAATGAGCAGTTCTTC
TRBJ1-2	TRBV11-2	-	-	CASSPSVFYNGYTF	TGTGCCAGCAGCCCATCGGTCTTTTATAATGGCTACACCTTC
TRBJ2-7	TRBV28	-	TRBD2	CASSWGGLAGGPKNF	TGTGCCAGCAGTTGGGGCGGACTAGCGGGAGGTCCCAAGAACTTC
TRBJ2-3	TRBV7-9	once	TRBD2	CASSRGGDSTDTQYF	TGTGCCAGCTCCCGTGGGGGGGATAGCACAGATACGCAGTATTTT
TRBJ1-4	TRBV28	-	-	CASSLGLGQVSNEKLFF	TGTGCCAGCAGTTTAGGGCTTGGGCAGGTATCTAATGAAAAACTGTTTTTT
TRBJ1-1	TRBV5-1	-	-	CASSLGGEVAFF	TGCGCCAGCAGCCTGGGCGGTGAGGTGGCTTTCTTT
TRBJ2-7	TRBV25-1	-	-	CASSGRLGEQYF	TGTGCCAGCAGTGGTCGGCTCGGCGAGCAGTACTTC
TRBJ2-7	TRBV18	once	TRBD1	CASSQEDRGSYEQYF	TGTGCCAGCTCGCAAGAAGACAGGGGGTCCTACGAGCAGTACTTC
TRBJ2-5	TRBV19	-	-	CAASRAEQETQYF	TGTGCCGCGAGTCGGGCGGAACAAGAGACCCAGTACTTC
TRBJ1-2	TRBV28	-	-	CASGGYGYTF	TGTGCCAGCGGGGGCTACGGCTACACCTTC
TRBJ2-1	TRBV7-3	once	TRBD2	CASSSGGVSGRHNEQFF	TGTGCCAGCAGCTCCGGAGGGGTGAGCGGGAGGCACAATGAGCAGTTCTTC
TRBJ1-2	TRBV5-4	-	-	CASSPPALGNYGYTF	TGTGCCAGCAGCCCCCCCGCCCTGGGGAACTATGGCTACACCTTC
TRBJ1-1	TRBV9	-	-	CASSVGGGAVEAFF	TGTGCCAGCAGCGTAGGAGGGGGGGCCGTTGAAGCTTTCTTT
TRBJ2-2	TRBV27	-	-	CASSLFQGDTGELFF	TGTGCCAGCAGTTTATTCCAGGGCGACACCGGGGAGCTGTTTTTT
TRBJ2-7	TRBV7-2	-	-	CASSLEDVYEQYF	TGTGCCAGCAGCTTAGAAGACGTGTACGAGCAGTACTTC
TRBJ2-1	TRBV5-6	-	-	CASSLVPTVYNEQFF	TGTGCCAGCAGCTTGGTTCCGACAGTCTACAATGAGCAGTTCTTC
TRBJ1-1	TRBV5-6	once	-	CASSLGRKNTEAFF	TGTGCCAGCAGCCTCGGACGGAAAAACACTGAAGCTTTCTTT
TRBJ2-3	TRBV2	once	-	CASSADGIRTDTQYF	TGTGCCAGCAGTGCGGACGGGATTCGCACAGATACGCAGTATTTT
TRBJ2-7	TRBV19	-	-	CASSILGGPENEQYF	TGTGCCAGTAGTATTCTTGGGGGCCCCGAAAACGAGCAGTACTTC
TRBJ2-5	TRBV25-1	-	TRBD2	CASSEITSGRETQYF	TGTGCCAGCAGTGAAATAACTAGCGGGAGGGAGACCCAGTACTTC
TRBJ2-7	TRBV6-6	-	-	CASTDSPGVYEQYF	TGTGCCAGCACTGACTCTCCTGGGGTATACGAGCAGTACTTC
TRBJ2-7	TRBV29-1	-	TRBD1	CSVEGQTRYEQYF	TGCAGCGTTGAGGGACAGACCCGCTACGAGCAGTACTTC
TRBJ1-2	TRBV28	-	TRBD1	CASSSGGQGEAGYTF	TGTGCCAGCAGTTCCGGGGGACAGGGGGAGGCTGGCTACACCTTC
TRBJ2-4	TRBV19	-	TRBD1	CASSTQDRGVVKNIQYF	TGTGCCAGTAGTACTCAAGACAGGGGGGTCGTCAAAAACATTCAGTACTTC
TRBJ2-7	TRBV5-1	-	TRBD2	CASSSLAGGLMGPYEQYF	TGCGCCAGCAGCTCCTTAGCGGGAGGGTTGATGGGACCCTACGAGCAGTACTTC
TRBJ1-1	TRBV5-1	-	TRBD1	CATRTGAGDTEAFF	TGCGCCACCCGGACAGGGGCGGGGGACACTGAAGCTTTCTTT
TRBJ1-5	TRBV27	-	-	CASSLAGGGQPQHF	TGTGCCAGCAGTTTAGCGGGGGGAGGTCAGCCCCAGCATTTT
TRBJ1-1	TRBV19	-	-	CASSITGPPNTEAFF	TGTGCCAGTAGTATAACGGGGCCCCCGAACACTGAAGCTTTCTTT
TRBJ2-1	TRBV5-1	-	TRBD2	CASRLAGTSGRAYNEQFF	TGCGCCAGCAGGTTAGCCGGGACTAGCGGGAGGGCCTACAATGAGCAGTTCTTC
TRBJ1-4	TRBV2	-	-	CASTPRSGAKANEKLFF	TGTGCCAGCACCCCGAGATCGGGGGCGAAGGCTAATGAAAAACTGTTTTTT
TRBJ2-2	TRBV7-6	-	-	CASSPRAGSQNTGELFF	TGTGCCAGCAGCCCTAGGGCGGGGTCGCAGAACACCGGGGAGCTGTTTTTT
TRBJ2-1	TRBV5-4	-	TRBD2	CASSLAPSGFYNEQFF	TGTGCCAGCAGCTTGGCTCCTAGCGGGTTTTACAATGAGCAGTTCTTC
TRBJ1-4	TRBV12-2	-	-	CASRPGVAGDDEKLFF	TGTGCAAGTCGCCCCGGGGTAGCTGGGGACGATGAAAAACTGTTTTTT
TRBJ2-7	TRBV5-6	-	TRBD1	CASSFWTGDYEQYF	TGTGCCAGCAGCTTCTGGACAGGAGACTACGAGCAGTACTTC
TRBJ2-7	TRBV2	-	-	CASSRGQYEQYF	TGTGCCAGCAGTCGGGGTCAGTACGAGCAGTACTTC
TRBJ2-1	TRBV11-3	once	TRBD2	CASSLDRREGPRNEQFF	TGTGCCAGCAGCTTAGATCGGCGGGAGGGCCCTAGGAATGAGCAGTTCTTC
TRBJ2-7	TRBV6-1	-	-	CASSGIQNEQYF	TGTGCCAGCAGTGGTATACAGAACGAGCAGTACTTC
TRBJ2-2	TRBV9	once	TRBD2	CASSATSGRNTGELFF	TGTGCCAGCAGCGCCACTAGCGGGAGAAATACCGGGGAGCTGTTTTTT
TRBJ2-1	TRBV18	-	TRBD1	CASSPYRGANEQFF	TGTGCCAGCTCACCGTACAGGGGGGCCAATGAGCAGTTCTTC
TRBJ2-7	TRBV6-6	-	TRBD1	CASSYSKVTGDEQYF	TGTGCCAGCAGTTACTCGAAGGTTACAGGGGACGAGCAGTACTTC
TRBJ1-2	TRBV28	-	TRBD1	CASSFSLLDRGYGYTF	TGTGCCAGCAGTTTTAGTTTGTTGGACAGGGGTTATGGCTACACCTTC
TRBJ2-1	TRBV5-1	-	TRBD2	CASSLALAESSYNEQFF	TGCGCCAGCAGCTTGGCCCTAGCGGAAAGCTCCTACAATGAGCAGTTCTTC
TRBJ2-5	TRBV7-9	-	-	CASSHSEVRETQYF	TGTGCCAGCAGTCATTCCGAAGTGAGGGAGACCCAGTACTTC
TRBJ2-7	TRBV28	-	-	CASSPGSNNKQYF	TGTGCCAGCAGCCCCGGCTCTAACAACAAGCAGTACTTC